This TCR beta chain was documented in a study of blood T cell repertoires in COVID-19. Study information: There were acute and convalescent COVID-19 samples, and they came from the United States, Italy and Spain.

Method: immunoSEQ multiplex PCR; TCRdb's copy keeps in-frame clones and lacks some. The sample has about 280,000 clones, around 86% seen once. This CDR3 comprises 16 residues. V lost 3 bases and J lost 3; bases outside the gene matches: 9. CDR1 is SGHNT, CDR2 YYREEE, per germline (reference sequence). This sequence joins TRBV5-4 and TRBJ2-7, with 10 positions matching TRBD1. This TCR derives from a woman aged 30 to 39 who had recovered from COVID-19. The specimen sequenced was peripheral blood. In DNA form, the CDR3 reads TGTGCCAGCAGCTCTTCTCTGGACAGGGGGAGCTACGAGCAGTACTTC. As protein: CASSSSLDRGSYEQYF.